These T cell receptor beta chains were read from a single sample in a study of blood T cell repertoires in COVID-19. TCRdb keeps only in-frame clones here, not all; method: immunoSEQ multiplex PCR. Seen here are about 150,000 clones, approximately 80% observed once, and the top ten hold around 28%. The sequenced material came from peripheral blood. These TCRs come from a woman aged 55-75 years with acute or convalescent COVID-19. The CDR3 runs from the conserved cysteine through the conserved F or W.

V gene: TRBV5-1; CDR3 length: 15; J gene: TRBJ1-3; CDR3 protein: CASSPEGISGNTIYF
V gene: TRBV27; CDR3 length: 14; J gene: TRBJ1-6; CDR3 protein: CASSNSGIGSPLHF
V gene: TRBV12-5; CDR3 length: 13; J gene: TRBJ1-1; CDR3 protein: CASGLVQATEAFF
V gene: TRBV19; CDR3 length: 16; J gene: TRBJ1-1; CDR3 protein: CASTRGQGRTNTEAFF
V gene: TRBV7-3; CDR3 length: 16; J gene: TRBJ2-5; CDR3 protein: CASSRGQGNTQETQYF
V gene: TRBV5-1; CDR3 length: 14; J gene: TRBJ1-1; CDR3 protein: CASSSDRGKTEAFF
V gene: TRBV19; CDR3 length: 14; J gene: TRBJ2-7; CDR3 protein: CASNDRGYAYEQYF
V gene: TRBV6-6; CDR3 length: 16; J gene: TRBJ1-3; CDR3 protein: CASSRGTARSGNTIYF
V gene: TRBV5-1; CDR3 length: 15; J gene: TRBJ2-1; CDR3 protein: CASSLGQGYYNEQFF
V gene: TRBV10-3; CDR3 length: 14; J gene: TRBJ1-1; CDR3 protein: CAIGFGTVNTEAFF
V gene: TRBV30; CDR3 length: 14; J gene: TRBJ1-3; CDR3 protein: CAWRRGMAGNTIYF
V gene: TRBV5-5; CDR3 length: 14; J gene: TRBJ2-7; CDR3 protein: CASSFSYRGYEQYF
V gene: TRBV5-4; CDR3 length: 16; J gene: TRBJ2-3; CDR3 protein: CASSGGTDFSTDTQYF
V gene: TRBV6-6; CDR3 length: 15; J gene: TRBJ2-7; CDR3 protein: CASSYGQALSYEQYF
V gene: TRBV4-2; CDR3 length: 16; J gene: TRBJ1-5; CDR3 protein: CASSQEVGAGNQPQHF
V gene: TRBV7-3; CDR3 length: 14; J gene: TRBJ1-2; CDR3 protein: CASSPGGGNYGYTF
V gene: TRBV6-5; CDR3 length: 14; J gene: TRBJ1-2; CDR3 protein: CASSWGQGRDGYTF